This T cell receptor (beta chain) was identified during a study of blood T cell repertoires in COVID-19. Per the germline V gene, CDR1 is SQVTM and CDR2 is ANQGSEA. The CDR3 extends over 18 amino acids. V lost 4 bases, J lost 0 bases, and 9 bases stayed unmatched. Assay: immunoSEQ multiplex PCR; the TCRdb copy retains only in-frame clones and omits some. Here the sample spans about 40,000 clones, around 84% being singletons. The receptor was derived from a man aged 45 to 65 with active or convalescent COVID-19. Sequencing was carried out using peripheral blood. The genes are TRBV29-1 and TRBJ2-1, with 13 bases matching TRBD2. The CDR3 spells CSVVGLAGDQSSYNEQFF. As DNA, the CDR3 is TGCAGCGTTGTCGGACTAGCGGGGGACCAGAGCTCCTACAATGAGCAGTTCTTC.